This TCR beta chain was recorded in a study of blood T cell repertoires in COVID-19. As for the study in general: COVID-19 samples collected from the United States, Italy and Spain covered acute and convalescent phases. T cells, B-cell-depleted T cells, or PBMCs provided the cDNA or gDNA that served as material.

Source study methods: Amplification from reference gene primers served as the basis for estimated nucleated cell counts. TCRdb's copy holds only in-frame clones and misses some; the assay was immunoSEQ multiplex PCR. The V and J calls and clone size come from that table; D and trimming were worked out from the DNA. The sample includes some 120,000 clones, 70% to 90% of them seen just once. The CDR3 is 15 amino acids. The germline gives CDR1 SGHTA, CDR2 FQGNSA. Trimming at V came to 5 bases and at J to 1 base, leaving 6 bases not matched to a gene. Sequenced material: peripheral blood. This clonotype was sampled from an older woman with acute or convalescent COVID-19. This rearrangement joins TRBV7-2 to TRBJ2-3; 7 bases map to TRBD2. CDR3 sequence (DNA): TGTGCCAGCAGCCCAAGCGGGGTCCGCACAGATACGCAGTATTTT. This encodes CASSPSGVRTDTQYF.